This T cell receptor beta chain was documented in a study of T cells in Graves' hyperthyroidism and ophthalmopathy. RNA transcripts gave rise to amplified TCR beta CDR3 regions. The HTBI primer set was used in a first-round RT-PCR of the TCR CDR3. One entry per CDR3 protein, called by TCRdb with MiXCR from the multiplex PCR reads. Among around 350,000 distinct CDR3 sequences listed, approximately 20% were seen once. This clonotype was counted many times. V dropped 8 bases and J dropped 0 bases, with 14 bases sitting between them. Looked up from germline, CDR1 is SGHAT and CDR2 is FQNNGV. The CDR3 contains 16 residues.

Source material: blood. The TCR was taken from a woman younger than 30 with Graves' hyperthyroidism. This chain uses TRBV11-2 with TRBJ2-6; D is perhaps TRBD1 (6 bases). CDR3 sequence: CASGSFRGSGANVLTF. In nucleotides, the CDR3 is TGTGCCAGCGGATCCTTCAGGGGCTCTGGGGCCAACGTCCTGACTTTC.